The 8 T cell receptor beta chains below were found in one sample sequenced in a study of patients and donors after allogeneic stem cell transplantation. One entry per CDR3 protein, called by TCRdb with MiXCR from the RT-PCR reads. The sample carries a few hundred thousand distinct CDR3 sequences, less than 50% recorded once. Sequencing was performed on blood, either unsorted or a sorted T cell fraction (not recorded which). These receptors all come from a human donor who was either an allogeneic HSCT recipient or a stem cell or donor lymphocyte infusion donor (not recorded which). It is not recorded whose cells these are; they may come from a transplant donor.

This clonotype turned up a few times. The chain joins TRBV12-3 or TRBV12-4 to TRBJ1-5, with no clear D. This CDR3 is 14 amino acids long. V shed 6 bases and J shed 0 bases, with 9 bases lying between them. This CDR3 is CASSRMYSNQPQHF. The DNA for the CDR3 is TGTGCCAGCAGCAGGATGTATAGCAATCAGCCCCAGCATTTT.

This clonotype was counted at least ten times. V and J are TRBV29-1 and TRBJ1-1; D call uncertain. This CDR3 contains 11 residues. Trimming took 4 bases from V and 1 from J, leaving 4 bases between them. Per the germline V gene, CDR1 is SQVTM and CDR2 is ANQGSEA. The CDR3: CSVVRNTEAFF. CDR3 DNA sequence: TGCAGCGTTGTTCGGAACACTGAAGCTTTCTTT. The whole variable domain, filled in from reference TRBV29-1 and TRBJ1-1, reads SAVISQKPSRDICQRGTSLTIQCQVDSQVTMMFWYRQQPGQSLTLIATANQGSEATYESGFVIDKFPISRPNLTFSTLTVSNMSPEDSSIYLCSVVRNTEAFFGQGTRLTVV.

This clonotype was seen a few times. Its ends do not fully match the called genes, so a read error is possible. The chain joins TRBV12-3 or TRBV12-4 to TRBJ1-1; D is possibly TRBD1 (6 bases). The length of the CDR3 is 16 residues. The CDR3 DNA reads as TGTGTCAGCAGCCATTTGTTTGTAGGGGGGAACACTGAAGCTTTCTTT. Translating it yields CVSSHLFVGGNTEAFF.

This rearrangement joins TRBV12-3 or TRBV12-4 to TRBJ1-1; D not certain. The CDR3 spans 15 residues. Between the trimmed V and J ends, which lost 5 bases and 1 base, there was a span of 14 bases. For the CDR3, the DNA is TGTGCCAGCAGTCTCCGAATAGACGGGAACACTGAAGCTTTCTTT. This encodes CASSLRIDGNTEAFF.

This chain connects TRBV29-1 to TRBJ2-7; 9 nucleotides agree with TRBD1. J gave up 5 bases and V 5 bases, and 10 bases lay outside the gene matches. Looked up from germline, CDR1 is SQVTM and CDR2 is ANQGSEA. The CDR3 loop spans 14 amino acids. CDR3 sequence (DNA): TGCAGCGTTTCGACCGGGACAGGGATCCACGAGCAGTACTTC. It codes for CSVSTGTGIHEQYF.

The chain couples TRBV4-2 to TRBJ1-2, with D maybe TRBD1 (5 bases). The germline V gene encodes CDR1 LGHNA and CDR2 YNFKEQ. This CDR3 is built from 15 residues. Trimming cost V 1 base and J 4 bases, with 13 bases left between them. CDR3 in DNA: TGTGCCAGCAGCCAAGGCCCGGCAGGGACCTATGGCTACACCTTC. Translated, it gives CASSQGPAGTYGYTF.

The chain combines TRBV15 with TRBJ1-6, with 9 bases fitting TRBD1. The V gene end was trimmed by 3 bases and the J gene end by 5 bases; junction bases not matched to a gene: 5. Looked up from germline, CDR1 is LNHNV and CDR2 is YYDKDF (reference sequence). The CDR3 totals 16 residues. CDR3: CATSSRTGDNNSPLHF. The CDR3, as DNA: TGTGCCACCAGCAGCCGGACAGGGGATAATAATTCACCCCTCCACTTT.

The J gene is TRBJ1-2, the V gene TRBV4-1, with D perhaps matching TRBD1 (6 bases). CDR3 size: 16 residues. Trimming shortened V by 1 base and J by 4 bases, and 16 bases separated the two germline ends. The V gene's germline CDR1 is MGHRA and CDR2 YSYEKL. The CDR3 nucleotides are TGCGCCAGCAGCCAAGGCGGACAGCCTGGCAGCTATGGCTACACCTTC. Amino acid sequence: CASSQGGQPGSYGYTF.